Reported below is one TCR beta chain. Germline CDR1 LNHDA, CDR2 SQIVND (reference sequence). CDR3 length equals 14 residues. With 5 bases removed from V and 0 bases from J, the gap between germline ends came to 8 bases. The sample is drawn from a study of control samples from healthy donors and cancer patients. Repertoires were generated with immunoSEQ multiplex PCR, while TCRdb's copy carries only in-frame clones and drops some. There are about 150,000 clones in the sample; about 90% occur only once, and approximately 2.9% lies in the top ten. The chain couples TRBV19 to TRBJ1-3; TRBD1 is a possible D gene (5 bases). The source material was blood. The TCR originated in a man aged 25 to 40 in good health. The CDR3 region is CASSFRDSGNTIYF. CDR3 nucleotides: TGTGCCAGTAGTTTCAGGGACTCTGGAAACACCATATATTTT.